This T cell receptor beta chain was identified during a study of blood T cell repertoires in COVID-19. The overall study: T cells, B-cell-depleted T cells, or PBMCs supplied cDNA or gDNA.

Germline assignment: CDR1 MNHEY and CDR2 SVGAGI. The CDR3 is 16 residues long. Trimming cost V 3 bases and J 4 bases; bases outside gene matches: 8. Profiling relied on immunoSEQ multiplex PCR, and the TCRdb table lists in-frame clones only, not all of them. The sample shows over 40,000 clones, about nine tenths of them seen only once. This receptor was obtained from a man older than 75 with acute or convalescent COVID-19. This rearrangement joins TRBV6-5 to TRBJ1-4, with TRBD1 identical over 7 bases. Sequenced: peripheral blood. The CDR3 DNA follows: TGTGCCAGCAGTTATGATAAGGGGGCTGGTAATGAAAAACTGTTTTTT. It yields the protein CASSYDKGAGNEKLFF.